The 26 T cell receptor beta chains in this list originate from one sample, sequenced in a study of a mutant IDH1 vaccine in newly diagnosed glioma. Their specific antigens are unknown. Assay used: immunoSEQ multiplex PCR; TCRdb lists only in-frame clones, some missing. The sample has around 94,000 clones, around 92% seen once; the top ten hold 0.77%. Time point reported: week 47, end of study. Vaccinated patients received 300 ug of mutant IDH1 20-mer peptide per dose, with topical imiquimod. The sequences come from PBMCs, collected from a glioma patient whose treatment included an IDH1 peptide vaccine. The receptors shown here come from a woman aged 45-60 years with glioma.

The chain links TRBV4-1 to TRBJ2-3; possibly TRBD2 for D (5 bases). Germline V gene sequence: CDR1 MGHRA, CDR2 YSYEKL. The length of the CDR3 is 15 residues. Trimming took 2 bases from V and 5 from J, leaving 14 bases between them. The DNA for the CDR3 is TGCGCCAGCAGCCAACTAGCTTCCCGAAGAGATACGCAGTATTTT. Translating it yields CASSQLASRRDTQYF.

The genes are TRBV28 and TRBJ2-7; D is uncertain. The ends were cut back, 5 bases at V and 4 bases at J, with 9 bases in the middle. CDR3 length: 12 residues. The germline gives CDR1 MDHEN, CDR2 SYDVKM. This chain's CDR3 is CASSPSLYEQYF. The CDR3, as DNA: TGTGCCAGCAGTCCCTCTTTGTACGAGCAGTACTTC.

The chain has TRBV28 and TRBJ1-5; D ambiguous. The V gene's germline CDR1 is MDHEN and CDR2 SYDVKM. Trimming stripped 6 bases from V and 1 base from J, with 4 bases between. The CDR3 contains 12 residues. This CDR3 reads CASRYSNQPQHF. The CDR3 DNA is TGTGCCAGCAGATACAGCAATCAGCCCCAGCATTTT.

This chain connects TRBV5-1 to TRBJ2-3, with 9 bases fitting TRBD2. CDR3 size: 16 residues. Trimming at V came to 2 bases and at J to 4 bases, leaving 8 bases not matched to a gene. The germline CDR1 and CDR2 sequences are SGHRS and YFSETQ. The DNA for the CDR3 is TGCGCCAGCAGCTTCCGGACTAGCGAGTCATCAGATACGCAGTATTTT. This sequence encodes CASSFRTSESSDTQYF.

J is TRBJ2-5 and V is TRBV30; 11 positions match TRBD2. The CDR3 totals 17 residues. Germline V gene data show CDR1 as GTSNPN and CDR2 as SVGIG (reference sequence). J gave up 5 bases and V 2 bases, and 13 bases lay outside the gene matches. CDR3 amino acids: CAWSKGLAGGTKETQYF. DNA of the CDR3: TGTGCCTGGAGTAAGGGTCTAGCGGGAGGAACCAAGGAGACCCAGTACTTC.

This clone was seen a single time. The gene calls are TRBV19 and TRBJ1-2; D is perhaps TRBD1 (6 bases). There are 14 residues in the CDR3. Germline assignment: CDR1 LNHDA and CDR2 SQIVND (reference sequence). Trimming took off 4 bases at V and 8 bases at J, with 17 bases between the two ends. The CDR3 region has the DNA TGTGCCAGTAGTAACCCGGGACACCGGCGGGGCTACACCTTC. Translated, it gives CASSNPGHRRGYTF.

CDR3 sequence: CASSLAPTYYNEQFF. CDR3 nucleotide sequence: TGCGCCAGCAGCTTGGCGCCGACATACTACAATGAGCAGTTCTTC. V is TRBV5-1 and J is TRBJ2-1; unclear D gene. Trimming removed 0 bases at V and 3 bases at J, with 10 bases between. Germline assignment: CDR1 SGHRS and CDR2 YFSETQ. The length of the CDR3 is 15 residues.

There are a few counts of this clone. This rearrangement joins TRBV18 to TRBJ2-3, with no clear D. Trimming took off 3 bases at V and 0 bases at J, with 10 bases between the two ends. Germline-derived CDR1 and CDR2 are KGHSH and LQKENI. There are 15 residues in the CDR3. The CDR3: CASSPGKDSTDTQYF. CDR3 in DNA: TGTGCCAGCTCACCGGGGAAGGACAGCACAGATACGCAGTATTTT. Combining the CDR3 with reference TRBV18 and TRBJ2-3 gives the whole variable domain NAGVMQNPRHLVRRRGQEARLRCSPMKGHSHVYWYRQLPEEGLKFMVYLQKENIIDESGMPKERFSAEFPKEGPSILRIQQVVRGDSAAYFCASSPGKDSTDTQYFGPGTRLTVL.

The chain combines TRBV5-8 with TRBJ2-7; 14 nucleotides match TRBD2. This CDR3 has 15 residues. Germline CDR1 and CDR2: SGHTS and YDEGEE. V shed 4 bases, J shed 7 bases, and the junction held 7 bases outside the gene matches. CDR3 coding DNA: TGTGCCAGCAGCCAGGGACTAGCGGGAGTAGAAGAGCAGTACTTC. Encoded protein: CASSQGLAGVEEQYF.

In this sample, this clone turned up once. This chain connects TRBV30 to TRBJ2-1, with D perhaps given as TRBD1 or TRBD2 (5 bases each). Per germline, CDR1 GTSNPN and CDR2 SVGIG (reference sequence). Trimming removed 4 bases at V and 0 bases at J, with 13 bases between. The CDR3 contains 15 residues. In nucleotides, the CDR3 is TGTGCCTGGATTCTCGGGGCTAGCTCCTACAATGAGCAGTTCTTC. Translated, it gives CAWILGASSYNEQFF.

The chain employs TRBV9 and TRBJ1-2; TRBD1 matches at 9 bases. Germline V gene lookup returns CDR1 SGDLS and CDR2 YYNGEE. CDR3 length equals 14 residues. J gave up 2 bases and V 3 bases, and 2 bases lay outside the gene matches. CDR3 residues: CASSAGQGNYGYTF. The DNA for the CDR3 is TGTGCCAGCAGCGCCGGACAGGGGAACTATGGCTACACCTTC.

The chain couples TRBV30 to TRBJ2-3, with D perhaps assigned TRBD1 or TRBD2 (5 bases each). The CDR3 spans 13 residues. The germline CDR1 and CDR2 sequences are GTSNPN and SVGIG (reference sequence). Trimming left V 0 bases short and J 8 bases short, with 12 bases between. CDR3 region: CAWSVREGSTQYF. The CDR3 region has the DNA TGTGCCTGGAGTGTACGAGAGGGGAGTACGCAGTATTTT.

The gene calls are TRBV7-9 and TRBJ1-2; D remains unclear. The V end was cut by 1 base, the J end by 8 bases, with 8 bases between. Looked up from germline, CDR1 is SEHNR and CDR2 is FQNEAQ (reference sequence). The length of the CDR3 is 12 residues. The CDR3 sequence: CASSLGALGYTF. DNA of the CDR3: TGTGCCAGCAGCTTAGGGGCCTTGGGCTACACCTTC.

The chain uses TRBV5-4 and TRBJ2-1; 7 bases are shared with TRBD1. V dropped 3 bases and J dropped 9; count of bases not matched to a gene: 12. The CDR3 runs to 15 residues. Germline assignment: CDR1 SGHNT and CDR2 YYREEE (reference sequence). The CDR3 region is CASSSRQGGYGEQFF. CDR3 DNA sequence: TGTGCCAGCAGCTCCCGACAGGGTGGGTACGGTGAGCAGTTCTTC.

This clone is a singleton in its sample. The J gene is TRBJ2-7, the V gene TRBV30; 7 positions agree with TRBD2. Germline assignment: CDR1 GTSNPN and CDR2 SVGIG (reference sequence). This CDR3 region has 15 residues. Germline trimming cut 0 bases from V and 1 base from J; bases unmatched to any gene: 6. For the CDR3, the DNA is TGTGCCTGGAGTGTTCGGACTAGGCTTTCCTACGAGCAGTACTTC. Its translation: CAWSVRTRLSYEQYF. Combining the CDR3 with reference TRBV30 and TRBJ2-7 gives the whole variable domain SQTIHQWPATLVQPVGSPLSLECTVEGTSNPNLYWYRQAAGRGLQLLFYSVGIGQISSEVPQNLSASRPQDRQFILSSKKLLLSDSGFYLCAWSVRTRLSYEQYFGPGTRLTVT.

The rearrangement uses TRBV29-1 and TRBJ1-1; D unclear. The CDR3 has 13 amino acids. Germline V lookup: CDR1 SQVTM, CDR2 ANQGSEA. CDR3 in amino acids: CRSPLEGNTEAFF. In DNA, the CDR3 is TGCAGGTCCCCCCTCGAAGGGAACACTGAAGCTTTCTTT.

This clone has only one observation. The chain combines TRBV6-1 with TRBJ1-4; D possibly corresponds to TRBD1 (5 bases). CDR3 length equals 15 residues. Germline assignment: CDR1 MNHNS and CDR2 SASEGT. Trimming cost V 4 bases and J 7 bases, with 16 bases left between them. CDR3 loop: CASSARQIYSEKLFF. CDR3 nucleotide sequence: TGTGCCAGCAGTGCCCGACAGATCTATTCTGAAAAACTGTTTTTT.

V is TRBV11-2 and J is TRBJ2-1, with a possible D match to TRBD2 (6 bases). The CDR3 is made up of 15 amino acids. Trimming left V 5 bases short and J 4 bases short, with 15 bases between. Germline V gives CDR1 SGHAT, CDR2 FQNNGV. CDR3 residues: CASSRPGLNYNEQFF. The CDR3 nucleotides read TGTGCCAGCAGCCGGCCGGGACTTAATTACAATGAGCAGTTCTTC.

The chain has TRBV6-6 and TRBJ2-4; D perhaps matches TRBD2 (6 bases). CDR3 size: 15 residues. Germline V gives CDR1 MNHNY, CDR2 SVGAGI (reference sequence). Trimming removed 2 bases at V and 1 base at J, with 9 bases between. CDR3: CASSYDGSAKNIQYF. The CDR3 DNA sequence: TGTGCCAGCAGTTACGACGGGAGCGCCAAAAACATTCAGTACTTC.

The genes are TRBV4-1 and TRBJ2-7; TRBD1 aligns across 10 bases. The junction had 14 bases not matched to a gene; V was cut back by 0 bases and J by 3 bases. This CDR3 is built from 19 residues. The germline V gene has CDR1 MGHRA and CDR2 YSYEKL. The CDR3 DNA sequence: TGCGCCAGCAGCCAAGATCTGGGACAGGGGCTTCCTTTTCGCTACGAGCAGTACTTC. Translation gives CASSQDLGQGLPFRYEQYF.

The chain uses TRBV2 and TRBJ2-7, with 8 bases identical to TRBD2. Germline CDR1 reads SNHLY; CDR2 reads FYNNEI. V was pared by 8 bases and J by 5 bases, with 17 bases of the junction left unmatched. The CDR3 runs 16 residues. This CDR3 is CASHDSKSGGPDEQYF. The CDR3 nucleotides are TGTGCCAGCCACGATTCGAAATCGGGAGGGCCCGACGAGCAGTACTTC. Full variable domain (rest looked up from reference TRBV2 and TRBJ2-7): EPEVTQTPSHQVTQMGQEVILRCVPISNHLYFYWYRQILGQKVEFLVSFYNNEISEKSEIFDDQFSVERPDGSNFTLKIRSTKLEDSAMYFCASHDSKSGGPDEQYFGPGTRLTVT.

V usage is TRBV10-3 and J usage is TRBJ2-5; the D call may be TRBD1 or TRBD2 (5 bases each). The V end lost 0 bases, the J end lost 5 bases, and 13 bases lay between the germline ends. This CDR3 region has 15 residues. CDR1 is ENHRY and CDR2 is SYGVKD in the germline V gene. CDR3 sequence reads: CAISESLGVGETQYF. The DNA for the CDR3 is TGTGCCATCAGTGAGTCTCTGGGGGTTGGGGAGACCCAGTACTTC.

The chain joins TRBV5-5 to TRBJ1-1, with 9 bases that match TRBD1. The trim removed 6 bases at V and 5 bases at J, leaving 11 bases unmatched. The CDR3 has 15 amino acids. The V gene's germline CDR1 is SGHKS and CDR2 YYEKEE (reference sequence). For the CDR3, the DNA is TGTGCCAGCACCCCCACCACAGGGGGCAAAACTGAAGCTTTCTTT. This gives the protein CASTPTTGGKTEAFF.

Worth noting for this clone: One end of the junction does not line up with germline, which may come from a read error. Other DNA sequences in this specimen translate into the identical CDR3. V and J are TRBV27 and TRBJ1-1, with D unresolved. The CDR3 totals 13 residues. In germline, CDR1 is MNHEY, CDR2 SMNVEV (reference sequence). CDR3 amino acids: CASSLTKNTEAFF. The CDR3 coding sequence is TGTGCCAGCAGCCTCACAAAGAACACTGAAGCCTTCTTT.

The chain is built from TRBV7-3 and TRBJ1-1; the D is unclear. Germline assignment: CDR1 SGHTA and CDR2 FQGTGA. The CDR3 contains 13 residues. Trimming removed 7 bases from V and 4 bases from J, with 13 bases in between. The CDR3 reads CASKTTRATEAFF. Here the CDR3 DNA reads TGTGCCAGCAAAACCACCCGGGCCACTGAAGCTTTCTTT.

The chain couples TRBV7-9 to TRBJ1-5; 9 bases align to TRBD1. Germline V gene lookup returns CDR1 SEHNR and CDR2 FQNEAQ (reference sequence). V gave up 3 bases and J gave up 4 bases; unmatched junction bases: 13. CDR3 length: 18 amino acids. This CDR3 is CASSLGRAGTGRNQPQHF. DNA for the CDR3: TGTGCCAGCAGCTTGGGGCGGGCGGGGACAGGGAGGAATCAGCCCCAGCATTTT. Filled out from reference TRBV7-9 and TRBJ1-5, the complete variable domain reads DTGVSQNPRHKITKRGQNVTFRCDPISEHNRLYWYRQTLGQGPEFLTYFQNEAQLEKSRLLSDRFSAERPKGSFSTLEIQRTEQGDSAMYLCASSLGRAGTGRNQPQHFGDGTRLSIL.